Sequencing of this T cell receptor beta chain was carried out in a study of T cell clonality in common variable immunodeficiency. The study, taken as a whole, reports: CVID subjects had higher TCRbeta clonality than healthy controls, most marked in about a third.

CDR3 length: 14 residues. The germline V gene has CDR1 KGHSH and CDR2 LQKENI. Germline trimming cut 2 bases from V and 7 bases from J; bases unmatched to any gene: 7. This clone was seen repeatedly, ten times or more. Its cognate antigen is unknown. The CDR3 extends 3 residues past the end of the read, so its final part is completed from the germline J gene. Control and CVID samples contributed equal amounts of genomic DNA. Assay: immunoSEQ multiplex PCR; the TCRdb copy retains only in-frame clones and omits some. This sample has about 52,000 clones and no singletons, with 1.8% in the ten largest. Caucasian heritage predominated among both patients and controls.

The receptor was derived from a person aged 18 to 69 in good health. This chain joins TRBV18 and TRBJ1-1; 7 bases map to TRBD1. The sample consisted of peripheral blood mononuclear cells. The CDR3 spells CASSPENRGFEAFF. Partial CDR3 DNA: TGTGCCAGCTCACCAGAGAACAGGGGTTTTGAA.